This TCR beta chain was recorded in a study of T cells in Graves' hyperthyroidism and ophthalmopathy. RNA transcripts were the template for amplifying TCR beta CDR3 regions. An initial round of RT-PCR targeting the TCR CDR3 relied on the HTBI primer set. MiXCR, applied by TCRdb to the multiplex PCR reads, yields one record per CDR3 protein. The sample lists around 430,000 distinct CDR3 sequences; 15% were seen once. Trimming removed 3 bases from V and 5 bases from J, with 7 bases in between. This CDR3 has 12 residues. CDR1 and CDR2 (germline): KGHSH, LQKENI. Among the patients, aged 18 to 65, hyperthyroidism was newly diagnosed and had lasted under 2 months. This clonotype was seen repeatedly, ten times or more.

Sequencing was carried out using blood. This TCR derives from a woman aged 25 to 39 with Graves' hyperthyroidism. The chain carries TRBV18 and TRBJ1-2; no reliable D call. This CDR3 reads CASSPQDYGYTF. CDR3 coding DNA: TGTGCCAGCTCACCTCAGGATTATGGCTACACCTTC.